This paragraph covers one T cell receptor beta chain sequence. The primer mix had 60 Vbeta and 13 Jbeta primers. Method: immunoSEQ multiplex PCR; TCRdb's copy keeps in-frame clones and lacks some. The sample carries about 88,000 clones, 85% to 90% recorded once. The sample comes from a study of cytomegalovirus exposure and HLA in healthy donors. This CDR3 has 17 residues. Trimming removed 6 bases at V and 2 bases at J, with 20 bases between. Germline CDR1 is LNHDA and CDR2 is SQIVND (reference sequence). The chain recombines TRBV19 with TRBJ1-3, with a possible D match to TRBD1 (5 bases). The TCR originated in a man between 18 and 35 years old in good health and CMV-seronegative. What was sequenced was PBMCs. CDR3 in amino acids: CASREGRPAIPGNTIYF. The CDR3 nucleotides read TGTGCCAGTAGGGAGGGGAGGCCAGCAATTCCTGGAAACACCATATATTTT.